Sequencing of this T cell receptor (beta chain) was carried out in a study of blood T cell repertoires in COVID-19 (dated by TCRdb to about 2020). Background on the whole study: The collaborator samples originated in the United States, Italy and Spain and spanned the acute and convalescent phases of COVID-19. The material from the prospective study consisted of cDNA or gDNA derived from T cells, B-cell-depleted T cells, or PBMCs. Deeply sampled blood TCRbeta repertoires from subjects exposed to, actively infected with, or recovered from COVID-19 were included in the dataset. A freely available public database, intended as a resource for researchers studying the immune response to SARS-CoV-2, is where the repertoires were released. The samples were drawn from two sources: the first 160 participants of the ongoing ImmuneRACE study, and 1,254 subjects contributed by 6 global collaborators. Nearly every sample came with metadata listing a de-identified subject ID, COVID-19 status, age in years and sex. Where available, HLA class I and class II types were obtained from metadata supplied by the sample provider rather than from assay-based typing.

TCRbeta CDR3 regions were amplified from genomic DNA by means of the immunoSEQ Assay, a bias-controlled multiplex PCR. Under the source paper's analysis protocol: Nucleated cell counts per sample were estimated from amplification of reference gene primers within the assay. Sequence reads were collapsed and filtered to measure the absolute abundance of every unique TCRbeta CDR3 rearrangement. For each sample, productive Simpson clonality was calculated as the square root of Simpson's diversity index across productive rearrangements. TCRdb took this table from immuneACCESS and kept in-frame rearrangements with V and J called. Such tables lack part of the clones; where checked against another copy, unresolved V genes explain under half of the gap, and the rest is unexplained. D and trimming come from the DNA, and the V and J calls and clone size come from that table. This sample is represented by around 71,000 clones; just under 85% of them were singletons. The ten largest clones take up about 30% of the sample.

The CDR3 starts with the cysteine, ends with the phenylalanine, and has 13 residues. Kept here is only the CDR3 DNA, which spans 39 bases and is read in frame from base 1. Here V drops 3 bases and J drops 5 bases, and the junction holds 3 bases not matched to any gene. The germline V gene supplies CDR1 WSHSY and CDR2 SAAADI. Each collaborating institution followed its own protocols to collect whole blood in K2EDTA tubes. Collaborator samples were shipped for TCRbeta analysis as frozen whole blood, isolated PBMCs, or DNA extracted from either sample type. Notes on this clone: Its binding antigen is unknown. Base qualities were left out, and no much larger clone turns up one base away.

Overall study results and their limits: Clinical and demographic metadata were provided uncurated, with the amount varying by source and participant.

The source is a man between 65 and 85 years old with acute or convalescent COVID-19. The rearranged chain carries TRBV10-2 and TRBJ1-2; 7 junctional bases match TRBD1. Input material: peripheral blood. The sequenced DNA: TGCGCCAGCAGTGAAGGGGGCGATTATGGCTACACCTTC. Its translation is CASSEGGDYGYTF.